These 17 T cell receptor beta chains were all obtained from the same sample, sequenced in a study of sequential checkpoint blockade in melanoma. Treatment of the sample: randomized to nivolumab then ipilimumab (arm A) or the reverse (arm B). Assay: immunoSEQ multiplex PCR; the TCRdb copy retains only in-frame clones and omits some. Of about 19,000 clones in the sample, around 88% were seen once. The sequencing here drew on CD8+ T cells sorted from blood (inferred from file names), taken from a patient given nivolumab and ipilimumab in sequence. These receptors came from a human donor with melanoma.

This clone was found once. The chain employs TRBV2 and TRBJ2-3; 7 bases fit TRBD2. V lost 6 bases and J lost 2; bases outside the gene matches: 5. Germline-derived CDR1 and CDR2 are SNHLY and FYNNEI. The CDR3 consists of 14 residues. The CDR3 region is CASSKRGSTDTQYF. In DNA form, the CDR3 reads TGTGCCAGCAGCAAGCGGGGCTCCACAGATACGCAGTATTTT.

This chain connects TRBV19 to TRBJ1-5; D is unresolved. The CDR3 extends over 16 amino acids. V lost 3 bases to trimming and J lost 0 bases, with 12 bases between them. Per germline, CDR1 LNHDA and CDR2 SQIVND (reference sequence). The CDR3 here is CASSIRRAYSNQPQHF. DNA for the CDR3: TGTGCCAGTAGTATTCGGAGGGCATATAGCAATCAGCCCCAGCATTTT.

J is TRBJ2-7 and V is TRBV28; the D gene is possibly TRBD2 (5 bases). CDR3 length: 11 residues. Trimming pared 6 bases from V and 5 bases from J, leaving 8 bases between. In germline, CDR1 is MDHEN, CDR2 SYDVKM. The CDR3 DNA reads as TGTGCCAGCAGCCCGGGGAACGAGCAGTACTTC. This encodes CASSPGNEQYF.

The chain employs TRBV6-5 and TRBJ2-5; perhaps TRBD1 as D (5 bases). CDR3 length equals 14 residues. The V gene lost 2 bases and the J gene lost 3 bases, with 10 bases spanning the gap. The germline gives CDR1 MNHEY, CDR2 SVGAGI. Written as DNA, the CDR3 is TGTGCCAGCAGTTACCAAGCAGGGAAAGAGACCCAGTACTTC. Protein product: CASSYQAGKETQYF.

V is TRBV10-3 and J is TRBJ2-1; D is unresolved. Trimming shortened V by 4 bases and J by 4 bases, and 5 bases separated the two germline ends. This CDR3 comprises 12 residues. CDR1 is ENHRY and CDR2 is SYGVKD in the germline V gene. The CDR3 protein is CAISVEYNEQFF. For the CDR3, the DNA is TGTGCCATCAGTGTAGAATACAATGAGCAGTTCTTC.

CDR3 amino acids: CSVESSTGVSYEQYF. The CDR3 DNA reads as TGCAGCGTTGAATCGAGCACAGGGGTTTCGTACGAGCAGTACTTC. The chain combines TRBV29-1 with TRBJ2-7, with 7 nucleotides matching TRBD1. V trimming: 2 bases; J trimming: 4 bases; junction bases outside the gene matches: 11. Germline-derived CDR1 and CDR2 are SQVTM and ANQGSEA. This CDR3 is 15 amino acids long.

The chain has TRBV10-3 and TRBJ1-4; D is ambiguous. CDR1 ENHRY and CDR2 SYGVKD come from the germline V gene. The CDR3 spans 15 residues. V was cut by 8 bases and J by 4 bases, with 17 bases left in between. The CDR3 sequence: CAIGSTRAFNEKLFF. The DNA of the CDR3 is TGTGCCATCGGGAGTACCCGGGCTTTTAATGAAAAACTGTTTTTT.

Here the CDR3 DNA reads TGTGCCAGCAGTTACCGGACAGGGAAATCCTACGAGCAGTACTTC. It encodes CASSYRTGKSYEQYF. V and J are TRBV6-5 and TRBJ2-5, with 8 bases lining up with TRBD1. The better agreement between TRBJ2-7 and the DNA end casts doubt on the J call. The CDR3 loop spans 15 amino acids. Germline V gene data show CDR1 as MNHEY and CDR2 as SVGAGI.

The genes are TRBV28 and TRBJ2-3; D may be TRBD2 (5 bases). This CDR3 spans 15 amino acids. V was trimmed by 6 bases and J by 0 bases, leaving 13 bases between them. Looked up from germline, CDR1 is MDHEN and CDR2 is SYDVKM. The CDR3 DNA sequence: TGTGCCAGCAGCCCAAGAGGGTCCAGCACAGATACGCAGTATTTT. Amino acid sequence: CASSPRGSSTDTQYF.

The chain recombines TRBV27 with TRBJ1-5; D is perhaps TRBD1 (5 bases). The CDR3 extends over 15 amino acids. V lost 6 bases, J lost 4 bases, and 16 bases lay in between. Germline CDR1 MNHEY, CDR2 SMNVEV (reference sequence). The CDR3 coding sequence is TGTGCCAGCAGACGACCGGGGGGGGTTAATCAGCCCCAGCATTTT. Its protein product is CASRRPGGVNQPQHF.

This sequence joins TRBV19 and TRBJ1-1; 8 bases align to TRBD1. CDR3 size: 16 residues. The V segment lost 5 bases and the J segment 2 bases; nucleotides outside the gene matches: 10. CDR1 is LNHDA and CDR2 is SQIVND in the germline V gene (reference sequence). DNA of the CDR3: TGTGCCAGTAGTTTACTCCCGACAGGGGAAAACACTGAAGCTTTCTTT. It encodes CASSLLPTGENTEAFF.

This sequence joins TRBV7-9 and TRBJ1-1; D call uncertain. The CDR3 extends over 15 amino acids. Germline loops: CDR1 SEHNR, CDR2 FQNEAQ (reference sequence). Trimming left V 4 bases short and J 4 bases short, with 16 bases between. CDR3 bases: TGTGCCAGCAGCTATCCGGGCGGGTTGGGCACTGAAGCTTTCTTT. Its translation is CASSYPGGLGTEAFF.

The chain links TRBV5-4 to TRBJ2-1; 8 bases fit TRBD2. The CDR3 has 16 residues. V trimming: 2 bases; J trimming: 7 bases; junction bases outside the gene matches: 11. Looked up from germline, CDR1 is SGHNT and CDR2 is YYREEE (reference sequence). The CDR3: CASSLPQREWRNEQFF. The CDR3 nucleotides read TGTGCCAGCAGCTTACCTCAGCGGGAGTGGAGGAATGAGCAGTTCTTC.

The CDR3 here is CASSITSGVGGEQYF. The CDR3 DNA sequence: TGTGCCAGTAGTATCACTAGCGGGGTTGGCGGCGAGCAGTACTTC. This chain connects TRBV19 to TRBJ2-7; 10 bases map to TRBD2. The germline V gene encodes CDR1 LNHDA and CDR2 SQIVND (reference sequence). The V segment lost 3 bases and the J segment 6 bases; nucleotides outside the gene matches: 8. This CDR3 spans 15 amino acids.

The count of this clone is one. The CDR3, as DNA: TGTGCCAGCAGCCCAATCGAGGTCCACGAGCAGTACTTC. It specifies CASSPIEVHEQYF. V and J are TRBV27 and TRBJ2-5; unclear D gene. The better agreement between TRBJ2-7 and the DNA end casts doubt on the J call. CDR3 size: 13 residues. Germline values: CDR1 MNHEY, CDR2 SMNVEV (reference sequence).

This chain connects TRBV19 to TRBJ2-4; perhaps TRBD2 as D (5 bases). The V and J ends lost 6 bases and 0 bases respectively, with 15 bases between them. CDR3 length: 16 residues. Germline CDR1 is LNHDA and CDR2 is SQIVND (reference sequence). CDR3 nucleotides: TGTGCCAGTAGACCCCGGGGAACCTTAGCCAAAAACATTCAGTACTTC. Protein: CASRPRGTLAKNIQYF.

V usage is TRBV2 and J usage is TRBJ1-4, with 8 bases that match TRBD1. The ends lost 6 bases at V and 8 bases at J; junction bases unmatched: 17. The CDR3 has 17 residues. CDR1 is SNHLY, CDR2 FYNNEI, per germline. CDR3 amino acids: CASRPSPRTGRKEKLFF. CDR3 sequence (DNA): TGTGCCAGCAGGCCCAGCCCCAGGACAGGGCGGAAAGAAAAACTGTTTTTT.